The T cell receptor (beta chain) described here comes from a study of blood T cells in healthy people across ages. Study as a whole: Template switching picked up about one barcoded beta molecule for each two T cells.

For the second PCR, which ran for about 7 to 11 cycles, a sample-barcoded 5' primer and a J-beta primer mix were used. Every cDNA was tagged by a template-switch adaptor with 12 random nucleotides. TCRdb fed the 5' RACE reads into MiXCR, producing one record per CDR3 protein. This sample carries more than 500,000 distinct CDR3 sequences, about a quarter of them seen once, and the ten largest clones take 3% to 4.5%. This clonotype was picked up a small number of times. The CDR3 covers 17 residues. The V gene end was trimmed by 4 bases and the J gene end by 4 bases; junction bases not matched to a gene: 13. The germline CDR1 and CDR2 sequences are SGHKS and YYEKEE (reference sequence). Total RNA, at least 6 micrograms per sample, was extracted from PBMCs. This sample also appeared in a second study, on T cells of mothers and their children. That work adds: The shaping of TCR recombination output by thymic selection is similar in related and unrelated pairs.

The V and J genes are TRBV5-5 and TRBJ2-3, with 9 bases lining up with TRBD2. The specimen was blood. The clonotype originates from a boy aged 2 to 9 in good health. The CDR3 sequence: CASSTYLAGEPSDTQYF. The CDR3 coding sequence is TGTGCCAGCAGCACATACTTAGCGGGAGAGCCCTCAGATACGCAGTATTTT.